This paragraph covers one TCR beta chain sequence. The record originates from a study of blood T cell repertoires in COVID-19. V lost 4 bases, J lost 0 bases, and 10 bases lay in between. Germline CDR1 is SGDLS and CDR2 is YYNGEE. The CDR3 has 15 residues. Only in-frame clones appear in the TCRdb table, and some are missing; sequencing was by immunoSEQ multiplex PCR. Among 200,000 to 300,000 clones, 75% to 95% were seen once, and the ten largest hold under 3%. The sequenced sample consisted of peripheral blood. The chain carries TRBV9 and TRBJ2-2, with D possibly TRBD1 on 6 matching bases. This sequence originates from a person aged 18-35 years with COVID-19, enrolled during active disease. The DNA of the CDR3 is TGTGCCAGCAGCCCGGGGACAACGAACACCGGGGAGCTGTTTTTT. Translation: CASSPGTTNTGELFF.